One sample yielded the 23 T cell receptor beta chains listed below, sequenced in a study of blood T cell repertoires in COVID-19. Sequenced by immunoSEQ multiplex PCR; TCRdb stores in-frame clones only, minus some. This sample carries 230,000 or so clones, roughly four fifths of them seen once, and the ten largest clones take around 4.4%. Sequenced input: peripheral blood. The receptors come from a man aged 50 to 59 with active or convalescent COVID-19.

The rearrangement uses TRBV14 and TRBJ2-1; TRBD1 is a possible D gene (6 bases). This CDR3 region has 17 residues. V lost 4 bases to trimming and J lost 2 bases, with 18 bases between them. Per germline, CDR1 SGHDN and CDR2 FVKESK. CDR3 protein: CASSRRRSRGAYNEQFF. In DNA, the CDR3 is TGTGCCAGCAGCCGAAGAAGGTCCAGGGGCGCCTACAATGAGCAGTTCTTC.

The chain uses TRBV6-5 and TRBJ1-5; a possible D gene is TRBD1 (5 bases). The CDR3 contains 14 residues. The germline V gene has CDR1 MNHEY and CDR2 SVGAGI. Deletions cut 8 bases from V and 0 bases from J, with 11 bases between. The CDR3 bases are TGTGCCAGCGGCGACAGATATAGCAATCAGCCCCAGCATTTT. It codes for CASGDRYSNQPQHF.

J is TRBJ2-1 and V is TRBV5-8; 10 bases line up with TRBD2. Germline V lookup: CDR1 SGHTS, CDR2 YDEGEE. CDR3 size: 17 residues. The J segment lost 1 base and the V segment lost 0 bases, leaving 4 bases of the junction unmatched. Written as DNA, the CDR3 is TGTGCCAGCAGCTTGGAGCGGGGGGGCTCTTCCTACAATGAGCAGTTCTTC. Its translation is CASSLERGGSSYNEQFF.

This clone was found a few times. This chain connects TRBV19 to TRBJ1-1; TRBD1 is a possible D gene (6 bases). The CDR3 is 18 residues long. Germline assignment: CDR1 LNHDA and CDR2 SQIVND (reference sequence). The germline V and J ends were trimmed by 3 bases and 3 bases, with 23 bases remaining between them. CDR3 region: CASSIGVVTQGADTEAFF. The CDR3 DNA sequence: TGTGCCAGTAGTATTGGTGTGGTAACACAGGGAGCGGACACTGAAGCTTTCTTT. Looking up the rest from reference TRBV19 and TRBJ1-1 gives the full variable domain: DGGITQSPKYLFRKEGQNVTLSCEQNLNHDAMYWYRQDPGQGLRLIYYSQIVNDFQKGDIAEGYSVSREKKESFPLTVTSAQKNPTAFYLCASSIGVVTQGADTEAFFGQGTRLTVV.

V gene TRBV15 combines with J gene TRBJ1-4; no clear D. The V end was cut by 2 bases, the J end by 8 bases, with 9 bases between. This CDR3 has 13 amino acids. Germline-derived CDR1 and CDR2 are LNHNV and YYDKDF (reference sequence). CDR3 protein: CATSRSPSEKLFF. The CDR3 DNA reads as TGTGCCACCAGCAGATCACCTAGCGAAAAACTGTTTTTT.

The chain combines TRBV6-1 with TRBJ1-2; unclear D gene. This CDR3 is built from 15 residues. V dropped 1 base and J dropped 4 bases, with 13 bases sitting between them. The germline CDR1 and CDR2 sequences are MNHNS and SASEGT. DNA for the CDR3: TGTGCCAGCAGTGAAGAGGAGGCCCGGATCTATGGCTACACCTTC. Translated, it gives CASSEEEARIYGYTF.

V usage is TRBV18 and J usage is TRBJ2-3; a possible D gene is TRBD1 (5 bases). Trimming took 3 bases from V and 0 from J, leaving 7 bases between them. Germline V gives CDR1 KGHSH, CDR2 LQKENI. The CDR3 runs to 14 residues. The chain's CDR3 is CASSPTASTDTQYF. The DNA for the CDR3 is TGTGCCAGCTCACCGACAGCTAGCACAGATACGCAGTATTTT. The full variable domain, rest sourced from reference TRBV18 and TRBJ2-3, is NAGVMQNPRHLVRRRGQEARLRCSPMKGHSHVYWYRQLPEEGLKFMVYLQKENIIDESGMPKERFSAEFPKEGPSILRIQQVVRGDSAAYFCASSPTASTDTQYFGPGTRLTVL.

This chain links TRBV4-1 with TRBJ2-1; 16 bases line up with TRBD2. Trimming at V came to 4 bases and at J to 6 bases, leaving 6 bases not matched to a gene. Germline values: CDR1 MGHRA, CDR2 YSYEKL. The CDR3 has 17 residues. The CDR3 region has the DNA TGCGCCAGCAGCCCTCCCGGGACTAGCGGGGGGGCCAATGAGCAGTTCTTC. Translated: CASSPPGTSGGANEQFF.

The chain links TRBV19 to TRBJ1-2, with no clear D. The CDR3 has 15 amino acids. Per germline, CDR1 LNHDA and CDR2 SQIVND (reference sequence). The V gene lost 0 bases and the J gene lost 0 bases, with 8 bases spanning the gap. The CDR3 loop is CASSIEQLPNYGYTF. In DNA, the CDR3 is TGTGCCAGTAGTATAGAACAGCTACCTAACTATGGCTACACCTTC.

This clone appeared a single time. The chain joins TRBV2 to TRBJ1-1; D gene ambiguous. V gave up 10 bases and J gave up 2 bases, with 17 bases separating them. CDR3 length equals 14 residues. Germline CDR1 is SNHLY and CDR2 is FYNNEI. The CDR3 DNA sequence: TGTGCCACCCGTAACCGGAGTGTCAACACTGAAGCTTTCTTT. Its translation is CATRNRSVNTEAFF.

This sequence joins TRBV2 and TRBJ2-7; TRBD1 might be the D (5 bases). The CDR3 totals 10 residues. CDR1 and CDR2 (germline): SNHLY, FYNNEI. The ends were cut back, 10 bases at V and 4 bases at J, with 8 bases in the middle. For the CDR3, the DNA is TGTGCCATCCAGGGTTACGAGCAGTACTTC. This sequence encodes CAIQGYEQYF.

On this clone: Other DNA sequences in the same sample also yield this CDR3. The CDR3 protein is CASSSYTGELFF. The CDR3 nucleotides read TGTGCCAGCAGTTCTTACACCGGGGAGCTGTTTTTT. The chain is built from TRBV6-5 and TRBJ2-2; D ambiguous. In germline, CDR1 is MNHEY, CDR2 SVGAGI. This CDR3 comprises 12 residues. The ends were cut back, 4 bases at V and 3 bases at J, with 3 bases in the middle.

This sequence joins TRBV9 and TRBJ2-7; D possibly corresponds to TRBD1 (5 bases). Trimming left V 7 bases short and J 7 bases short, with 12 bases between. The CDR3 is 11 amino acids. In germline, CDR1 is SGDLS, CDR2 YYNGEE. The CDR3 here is CASGAVEEQYF. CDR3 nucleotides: TGTGCCAGCGGGGCAGTTGAAGAGCAGTACTTC.

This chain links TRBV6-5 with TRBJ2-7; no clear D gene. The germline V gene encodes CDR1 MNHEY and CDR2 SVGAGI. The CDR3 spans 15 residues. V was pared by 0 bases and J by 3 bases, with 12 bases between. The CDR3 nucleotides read TGTGCCAGCAGTTACTCCGGTTCAGAGGTCTACGAGCAGTACTTC. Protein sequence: CASSYSGSEVYEQYF.

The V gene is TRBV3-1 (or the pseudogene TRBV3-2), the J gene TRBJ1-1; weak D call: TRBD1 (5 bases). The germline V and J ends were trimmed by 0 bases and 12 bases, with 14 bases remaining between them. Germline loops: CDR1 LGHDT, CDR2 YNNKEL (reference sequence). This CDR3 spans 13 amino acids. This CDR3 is CASSQDPGGGPFF. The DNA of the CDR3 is TGTGCCAGCAGCCAAGATCCTGGGGGGGGACCTTTCTTT.

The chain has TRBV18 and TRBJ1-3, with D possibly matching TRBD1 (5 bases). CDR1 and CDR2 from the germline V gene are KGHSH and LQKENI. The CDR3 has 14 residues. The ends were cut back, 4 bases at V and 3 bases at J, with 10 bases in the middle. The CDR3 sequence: CASSLGTDGNTIYF. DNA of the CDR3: TGTGCCAGCTCACTAGGGACTGATGGAAACACCATATATTTT.

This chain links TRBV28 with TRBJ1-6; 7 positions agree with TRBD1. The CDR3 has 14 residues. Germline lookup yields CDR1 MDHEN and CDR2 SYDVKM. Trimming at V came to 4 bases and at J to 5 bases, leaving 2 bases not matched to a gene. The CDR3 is CASSSTGNNSPLHF. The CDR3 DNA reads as TGTGCCAGCAGTTCGACAGGGAATAATTCACCCCTCCACTTT. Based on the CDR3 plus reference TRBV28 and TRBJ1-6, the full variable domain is DVKVTQSSRYLVKRTGEKVFLECVQDMDHENMFWYRQDPGLGLRLIYFSYDVKMKEKGDIPEGYSVSREKKERFSLILESASTNQTSMYLCASSSTGNNSPLHFGNGTRLTVT.

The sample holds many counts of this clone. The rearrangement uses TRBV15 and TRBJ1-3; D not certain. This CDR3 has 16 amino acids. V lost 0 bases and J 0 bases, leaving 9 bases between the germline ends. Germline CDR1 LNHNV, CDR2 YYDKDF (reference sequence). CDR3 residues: CATSRDPLSSGNTIYF. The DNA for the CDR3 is TGTGCCACCAGCAGAGATCCCTTGTCCTCTGGAAACACCATATATTTT. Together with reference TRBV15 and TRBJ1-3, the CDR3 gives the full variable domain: DAMVIQNPRYQVTQFGKPVTLSCSQTLNHNVMYWYQQKSSQAPKLLFHYYDKDFNNEADTPDNFQSRRPNTSFCFLDIRSPGLGDTAMYLCATSRDPLSSGNTIYFGEGSWLTVV.

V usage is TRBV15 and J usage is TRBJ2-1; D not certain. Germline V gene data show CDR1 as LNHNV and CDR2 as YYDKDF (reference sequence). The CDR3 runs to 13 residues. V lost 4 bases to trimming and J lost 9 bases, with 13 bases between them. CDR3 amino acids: CATSNLGHGEQFF. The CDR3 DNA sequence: TGTGCCACCAGCAATCTTGGGCATGGTGAGCAGTTCTTC.

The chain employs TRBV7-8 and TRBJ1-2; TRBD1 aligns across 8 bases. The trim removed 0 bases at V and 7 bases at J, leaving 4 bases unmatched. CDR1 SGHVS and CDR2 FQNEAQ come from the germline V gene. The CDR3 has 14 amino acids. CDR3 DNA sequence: TGTGCCAGCAGCTTAGCAAGGACAGGGCCTGGCTACACCTTC. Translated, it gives CASSLARTGPGYTF.

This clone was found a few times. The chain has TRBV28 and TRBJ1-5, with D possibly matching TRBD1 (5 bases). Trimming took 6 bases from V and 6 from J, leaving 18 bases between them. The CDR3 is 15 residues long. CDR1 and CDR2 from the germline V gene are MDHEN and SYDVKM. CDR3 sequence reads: CASRRGDPTVQPQHF. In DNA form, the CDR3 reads TGTGCCAGCAGACGCGGGGACCCTACAGTTCAGCCCCAGCATTTT.

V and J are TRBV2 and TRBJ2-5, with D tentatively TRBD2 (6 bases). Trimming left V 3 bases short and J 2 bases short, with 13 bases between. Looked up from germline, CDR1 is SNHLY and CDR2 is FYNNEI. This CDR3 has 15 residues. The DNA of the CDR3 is TGTGCCAGCAGTGATGGCGGGGCGTCACAAGAGACCCAGTACTTC. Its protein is CASSDGGASQETQYF.

The CDR3 loop is CASSLAGGGSANEQFF. The CDR3 DNA reads as TGTGCCAGCAGCTTGGCGGGGGGGGGCTCCGCCAATGAGCAGTTCTTC. J is TRBJ2-1 and V is TRBV5-4, with 8 bases identical to TRBD2. Germline lookup yields CDR1 SGHNT and CDR2 YYREEE (reference sequence). The CDR3 is 16 amino acids. The V segment lost 0 bases and the J segment 6 bases; nucleotides outside the gene matches: 8. The full variable domain, completed using reference TRBV5-4 and TRBJ2-1, is ETGVTQSPTHLIKTRGQQVTLRCSSQSGHNTVSWYQQALGQGPQFIFQYYREEENGRGNFPPRFSGLQFPNYSSELNVNALELDDSALYLCASSLAGGGSANEQFFGPGTRLTVL.